This T cell receptor beta chain was obtained from a study of CD8+CD57+ T cells in acquired aplastic anemia (dated by TCRdb to 2016 to 2019). For the wider study: Extracted DNA from sorted CD4+ and CD8+ cells averaged around 2.9 ug, ranging from roughly 0.19 to 27.4 ug. For healthy donor samples, the average read count was about 9.8 million for CD4+ cells and approximately 11 million for CD8+ cells. General conclusions and limits of the study: Patients and healthy controls showed no significant difference in CD8+ Simpson's diversity (P=0.060). Some 31 CD8+ CDR3 sequences were shared between patients and controls but appeared highly expressed in patients and within their immunodominant clones.

TCR repertoires of sorted CD4+ and CD8+ blood T cells from severe aplastic anemia patients and healthy subjects were deep-sequenced in the study. Ficoll-Paque density gradient centrifugation was used to isolate peripheral blood mononuclear cells. Before DNA was extracted, CD4+ and CD8+ T cells were sorted using either FACS or magnetic beads. From the cysteine up to the phenylalanine, the CDR3 has a length of 9 residues. CDR3 DNA is the only sequence kept; it has 27 bases, read in frame from the first base. V loses 10 bases of germline sequence and J loses 3 bases, and the interval between the two ends is 3 bases. CDR1 LNHNV and CDR2 YYDKDF are derived from the germline V gene (reference sequence). TCR beta VDJ combination and CDR3 sequence profiling used genomic DNA as the template. An Illumina HiSeq 2000 was the platform used for TCR repertoire sequencing. On the authors' methods: Repertoire assessment relied on Simpson's diversity index, CDR3 size and DJ length profiles, and TRBV/TRBJ rearrangement plots. Whichever DNA sequence was most abundant in the deep sequencing data was defined as the immunodominant clone. CDR3 amino acid sequences were screened for sharing across subjects and compared with published repertoires and the VDJdb database. TCRdb handled the public reads itself, with Q25 trimming in fastp and clone calling in MiXCR, and kept productive beta chains. Records with the same CDR3 protein are collapsed into one entry carrying the most frequent genes and DNA. TCRdb assigned the V and J calls; the authors' analysis was not used. This sample lists some 240,000 distinct CDR3 sequences; around 32% were detected once. The ten largest clones represent around 1.1% of the sample.

This clonotype came up many times. Its antigen has not been determined. Base qualities are missing; no much larger clone stands one base away. Sequenced input: sorted CD4+, CD8+, or CD8+CD57+ T cells (not recorded which) from PBMCs. The chain is encoded by TRBV15 joined to TRBJ1-2; the D segment cannot be called with confidence. The TCR was taken from a human donor in good health, serving as a control. The bases are TGTGCCATGGACTATGGCTACACCTTC. Translated, it gives CAMDYGYTF.